The source of this T cell receptor beta chain is a study of blood T cell repertoires in COVID-19. The V gene's germline CDR1 is SGHNT and CDR2 YENEEA. Trimming took off 5 bases at V and 7 bases at J, with 21 bases between the two ends. This CDR3 contains 15 residues. Study members were between about 18 and 100 years old and lived in around 24 US regions. Membership in each cohort depended on participant-reported clinical history. In the original processing: Amplified reference gene primers provided the basis for estimating nucleated cell counts. This table comes from immunoSEQ multiplex PCR, and its TCRdb copy is limited to in-frame clones, with some not included. V, J and clone size derive from that table, while D and trimming were established from the DNA sequence. The data hold 250,000 or so clones, with 84% observed a single time.

Sequencing was carried out using PBMCs or T cells enriched from blood (not recorded which). This chain uses TRBV11-3 with TRBJ2-7; a weak D match, TRBD2 (5 bases). The receptor comes from a middle-aged man who had recovered from COVID-19. This CDR3 is CASSLKSGTWGEQYF. As DNA, the CDR3 is TGTGCCAGCAGCCTCAAAAGCGGTACCTGGGGAGAGCAGTACTTC.